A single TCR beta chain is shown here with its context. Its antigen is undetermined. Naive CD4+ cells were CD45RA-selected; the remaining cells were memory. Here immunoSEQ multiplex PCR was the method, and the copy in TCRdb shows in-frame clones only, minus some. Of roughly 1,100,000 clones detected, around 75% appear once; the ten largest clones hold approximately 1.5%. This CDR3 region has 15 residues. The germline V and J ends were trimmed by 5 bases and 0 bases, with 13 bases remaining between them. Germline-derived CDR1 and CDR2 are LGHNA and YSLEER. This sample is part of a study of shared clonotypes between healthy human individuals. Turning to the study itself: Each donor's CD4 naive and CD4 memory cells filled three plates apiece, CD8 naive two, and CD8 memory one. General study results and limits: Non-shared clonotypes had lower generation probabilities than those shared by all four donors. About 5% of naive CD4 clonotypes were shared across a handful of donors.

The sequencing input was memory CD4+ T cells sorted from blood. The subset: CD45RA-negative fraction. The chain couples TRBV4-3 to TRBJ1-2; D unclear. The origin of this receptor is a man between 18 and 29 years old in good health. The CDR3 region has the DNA TGCGCCAGCAGCAGAGACCCACAACCTAACTATGGCTACACCTTC. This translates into CASSRDPQPNYGYTF.